The TCR beta chain described here comes from a study of regulatory T cells in long-lasting Graves disease. Study outcomes and limitations: A limited number of samples was an acknowledged limitation. Exclusively peripheral blood, rather than thyroid tissue, was studied. Patients whose Graves' disease persisted exhibited lower TCR diversity than those newly diagnosed.

This clonotype was seen ten or more times. No antigen is known for it. Stated time point: persistent/refractory GD, antithyroid drugs over 5 years with positive TRAb. The TCR library was made from RNA that had been extracted from PBMCs in TRIzol. With iRepertoire HTBI primers and Arm-PCR of CDR3 regions, TCR beta libraries were built. Using its own MiXCR run on the multiplex PCR reads, TCRdb lists one record per CDR3 protein. The data contain 450,000 or so distinct CDR3 sequences, 20% to 25% of them singletons. The TCR originated in a female donor with Graves disease. The sample consisted of peripheral blood mononuclear cells (PBMCs), taken when the disease was refractory, from a patient treated with antithyroid drugs.

CDR3 sequence: CSARPPGLIELFF. CDR3 DNA: TGCAGTGCCAGACCGCCGGGTTTAATCGAACTGTTTTTT. The chain joins TRBV20-1 to TRBJ1-4; D ambiguous. The CDR3 sequence is 13 residues long. Germline V CDR1 and CDR2: DFQATT, SNEGSKA (reference sequence). The V end lost 6 bases, the J end lost 12 bases, and 20 bases lay between the germline ends.